The entry below describes one T cell receptor beta chain. Profiled with immunoSEQ multiplex PCR; TCRdb holds only in-frame clones, not every one. Of about 77,000 clones listed, about 85% are singletons. The CDR3 runs 15 residues. V lost 3 bases to trimming and J lost 2 bases, with 12 bases between them. Germline CDR1 SGHTA, CDR2 FQGTGA. These data are taken from a study of OX40 agonist ivuxolimab in advanced cancers. This TCR came from an adult with an advanced solid tumor such as melanoma, head and neck, liver or kidney cancer. The chain couples TRBV7-3 to TRBJ2-3; D gene ambiguous. This specimen was CD4+ or CD8+ T cells sorted from blood, taken in a trial of the OX40 agonist ivuxolimab. The CDR3 loop reads CASSFSGLNTDTQYF. DNA for the CDR3: TGTGCCAGCAGCTTTTCCGGCTTGAACACAGATACGCAGTATTTT. Drawing the rest from reference TRBV7-3 and TRBJ2-3, the complete variable domain is GAGVSQTPSNKVTEKGKYVELRCDPISGHTALYWYRQSLGQGPEFLIYFQGTGAADDSGLPNDRFFAVRPEGSVSTLKIQRTERGDSAVYLCASSFSGLNTDTQYFGPGTRLTVL.